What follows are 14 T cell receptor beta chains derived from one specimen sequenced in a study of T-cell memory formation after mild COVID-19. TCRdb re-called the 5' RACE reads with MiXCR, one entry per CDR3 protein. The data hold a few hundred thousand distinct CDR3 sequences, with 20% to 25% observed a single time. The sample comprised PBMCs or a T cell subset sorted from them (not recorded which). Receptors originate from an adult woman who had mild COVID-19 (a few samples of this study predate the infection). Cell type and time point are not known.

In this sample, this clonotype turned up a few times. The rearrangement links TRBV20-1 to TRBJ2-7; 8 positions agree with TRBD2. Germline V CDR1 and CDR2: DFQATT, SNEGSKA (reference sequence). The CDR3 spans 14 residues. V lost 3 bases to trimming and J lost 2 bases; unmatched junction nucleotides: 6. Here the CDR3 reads CSARMREATYEQYF. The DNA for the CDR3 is TGCAGTGCTAGGATGCGGGAGGCAACCTACGAGCAGTACTTC.

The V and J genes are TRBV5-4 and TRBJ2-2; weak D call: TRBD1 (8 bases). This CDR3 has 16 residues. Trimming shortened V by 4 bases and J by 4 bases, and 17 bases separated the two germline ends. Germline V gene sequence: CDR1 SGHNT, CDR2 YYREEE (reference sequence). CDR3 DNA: TGTGCCAGCAGCGGGAAGGACAGGGAGGGCACCGGGGAGCTGTTTTTT. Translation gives CASSGKDREGTGELFF.

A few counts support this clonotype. The CDR3 region has the DNA TGTGCCAGCAGCTTAGGAACTGGGATCGATGAGCAGTTCTTC. Its translation: CASSLGTGIDEQFF. The V call is TRBV7-7, the J call TRBJ2-1, with D unresolved. Trimming took 1 base from V and 8 from J, leaving 12 bases between them. CDR3 length equals 14 residues. Germline-derived CDR1 and CDR2 are SSHAT and FNYEAQ (reference sequence).

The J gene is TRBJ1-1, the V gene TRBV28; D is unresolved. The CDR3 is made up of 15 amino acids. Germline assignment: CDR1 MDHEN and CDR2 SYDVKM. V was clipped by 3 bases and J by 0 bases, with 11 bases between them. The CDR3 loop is CASSFLDVMNTEAFF. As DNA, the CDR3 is TGTGCCAGCAGTTTTCTTGATGTTATGAACACTGAAGCTTTCTTT.

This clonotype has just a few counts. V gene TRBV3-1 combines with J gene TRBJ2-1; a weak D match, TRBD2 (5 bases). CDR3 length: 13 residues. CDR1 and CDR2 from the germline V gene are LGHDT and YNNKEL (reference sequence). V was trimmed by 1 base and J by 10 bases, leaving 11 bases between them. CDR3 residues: CASSQAGTGEQFF. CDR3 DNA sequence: TGTGCCAGCAGCCAAGCCGGAACGGGGGAGCAGTTCTTC.

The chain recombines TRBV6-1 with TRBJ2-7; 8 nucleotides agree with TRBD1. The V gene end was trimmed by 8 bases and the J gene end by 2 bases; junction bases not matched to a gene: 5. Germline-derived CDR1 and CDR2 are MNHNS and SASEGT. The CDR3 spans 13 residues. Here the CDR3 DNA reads TGTGCCAGCGAGAACAGGGGGACCTACGAGCAGTACTTC. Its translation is CASENRGTYEQYF.

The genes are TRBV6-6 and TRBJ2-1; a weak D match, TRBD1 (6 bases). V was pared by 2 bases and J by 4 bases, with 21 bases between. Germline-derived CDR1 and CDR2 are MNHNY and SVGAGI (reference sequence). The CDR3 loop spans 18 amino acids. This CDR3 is CASSYDRPTTAVYNEQFF. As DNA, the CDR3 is TGTGCCAGCAGTTACGACAGGCCCACCACTGCCGTATACAATGAGCAGTTCTTC.

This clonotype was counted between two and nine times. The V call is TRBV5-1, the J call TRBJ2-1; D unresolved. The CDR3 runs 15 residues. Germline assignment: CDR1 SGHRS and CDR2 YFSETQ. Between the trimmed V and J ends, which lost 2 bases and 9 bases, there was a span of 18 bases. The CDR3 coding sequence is TGCGCCAGCAGCTTTCAGAATACCCCCAACGGTGAGCAGTTCTTC. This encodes CASSFQNTPNGEQFF.

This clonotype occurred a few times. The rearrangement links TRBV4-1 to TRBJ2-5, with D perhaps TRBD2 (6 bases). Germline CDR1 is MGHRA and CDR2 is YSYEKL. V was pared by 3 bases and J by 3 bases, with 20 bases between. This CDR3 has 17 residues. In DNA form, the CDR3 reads TGCGCCAGCAGCCACCTGATGCCGGGACTCCAGAAAGAGACCCAGTACTTC. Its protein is CASSHLMPGLQKETQYF.

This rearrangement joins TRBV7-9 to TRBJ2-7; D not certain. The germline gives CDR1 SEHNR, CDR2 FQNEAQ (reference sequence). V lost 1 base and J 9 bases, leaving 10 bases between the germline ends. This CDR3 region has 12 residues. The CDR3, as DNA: TGTGCCAGCAGCTTAGAAGGGTCTCGGCAGTACTTC. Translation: CASSLEGSRQYF.

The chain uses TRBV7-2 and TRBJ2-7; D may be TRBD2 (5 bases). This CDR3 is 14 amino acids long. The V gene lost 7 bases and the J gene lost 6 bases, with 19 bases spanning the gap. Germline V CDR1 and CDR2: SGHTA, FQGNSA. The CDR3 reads CASTPQASHSEQYF. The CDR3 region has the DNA TGTGCCAGCACCCCTCAGGCTAGCCACTCCGAGCAGTACTTC.

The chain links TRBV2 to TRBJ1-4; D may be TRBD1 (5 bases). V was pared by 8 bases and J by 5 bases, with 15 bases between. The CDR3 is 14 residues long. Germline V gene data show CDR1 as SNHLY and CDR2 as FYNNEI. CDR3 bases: TGTGCCAGCGTAAGCATCAGGGAGAATGAAAAACTGTTTTTT. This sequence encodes CASVSIRENEKLFF.

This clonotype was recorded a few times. CDR3 nucleotide sequence: TGTGCCAGCAGCCGTCATACCGGGAACACCGGGGAGCTGTTTTTT. Amino acid sequence: CASSRHTGNTGELFF. This chain connects TRBV3-1 to TRBJ2-2, with unresolved D. The germline gives CDR1 LGHDT, CDR2 YNNKEL (reference sequence). This CDR3 has 15 residues. Between the trimmed V and J ends, which lost 4 bases and 1 base, there was a span of 10 bases.

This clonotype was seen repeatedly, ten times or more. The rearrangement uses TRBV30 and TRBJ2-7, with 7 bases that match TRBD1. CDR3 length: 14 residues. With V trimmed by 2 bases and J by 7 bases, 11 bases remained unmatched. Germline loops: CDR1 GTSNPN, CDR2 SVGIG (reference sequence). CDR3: CAWSWGQPLGEQYF. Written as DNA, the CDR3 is TGTGCCTGGAGTTGGGGACAGCCCTTGGGGGAGCAGTACTTC.